The 4 T cell receptor beta chains given below trace back to one sample, sequenced in a study of T cells in Graves' hyperthyroidism and ophthalmopathy. TCR beta CDR3 regions were amplified from RNA transcripts. The primer set for the first-round RT-PCR of the TCR CDR3 was HTBI. In TCRdb, the multiplex PCR reads were re-called with MiXCR into one record per CDR3 protein. In the table there are 400,000 to 550,000 distinct CDR3 sequences, around an eighth of which are singletons. The sequenced sample was blood. The receptors were sampled from a woman between 18 and 29 years old with Graves' hyperthyroidism.

With respect to this clonotype: Just one base apart from a much larger clone, this may be a read error. This chain uses TRBV2 with TRBJ2-5; 11 bases map to TRBD2. The germline V gene has CDR1 SNHLY and CDR2 FYNNEI. The CDR3 loop spans 14 amino acids. CDR3 in DNA: TGTGCCGGCAGTGCACTAGCGGGAGTTGAGACCCAGTACTTC. Translation gives CAGSALAGVETQYF.

This clonotype was observed at least ten times. V is TRBV5-1 and J is TRBJ2-1; D may correspond to TRBD1 or TRBD2 (5 bases each). V was cut by 0 bases and J by 0 bases, with 10 bases left in between. This CDR3 spans 16 amino acids. CDR1 and CDR2 from the germline V gene are SGHRS and YFSETQ. The chain's CDR3 is CASSLEGSVSYNEQFF. The CDR3 DNA is TGCGCCAGCAGCTTGGAGGGGAGCGTCTCCTACAATGAGCAGTTCTTC. Complete variable domain (other parts from reference TRBV5-1 and TRBJ2-1): KAGVTQTPRYLIKTRGQQVTLSCSPISGHRSVSWYQQTPGQGLQFLFEYFSETQRNKGNFPGRFSGRQFSNSRSEMNVSTLELGDSALYLCASSLEGSVSYNEQFFGPGTRLTVL.

The J gene is TRBJ1-6, the V gene TRBV7-9; no definite D call. V lost 0 bases and J lost 7, with 4 bases in between. There are 13 residues in the CDR3. CDR1 is SEHNR, CDR2 FQNEAQ, per germline (reference sequence). The CDR3 loop reads CASSLAPNSPLHF. CDR3 nucleotides: TGTGCCAGCAGCTTAGCCCCGAATTCACCCCTCCACTTT.

CDR3: CASSHPRGGGPIEQFF. Here the CDR3 DNA reads TGTGCCAGCAGCCACCCTAGGGGGGGAGGGCCGATTGAGCAGTTCTTC. The rearrangement links TRBV9 to TRBJ2-1; D possibly corresponds to TRBD2 (7 bases). CDR1 and CDR2 (germline): SGDLS, YYNGEE. This CDR3 is built from 16 residues. V lost 4 bases and J lost 9, with 23 bases in between.